The present entry profiles one T cell receptor beta chain with its context. The sample is drawn from a study of blood T cell repertoires in COVID-19. Enrolled through a virtual design, the participants were between roughly 18 and 90 years of age and came from fewer than 30 US areas. CDR3 size: 15 residues. V dropped 2 bases and J dropped 0 bases, with 10 bases sitting between them. Germline V gene data show CDR1 as SGHDN and CDR2 as FVKESK. Repertoires were generated with immunoSEQ multiplex PCR, while TCRdb's copy carries only in-frame clones and drops some. The sample shows 250,000 to 350,000 clones, approximately 90% of them seen only once.

This sequence was found in a woman aged 18-29 years who had recovered from COVID-19. The genes are TRBV14 and TRBJ1-1; maybe TRBD1 (6 bases). The source material was PBMCs or T cells enriched from blood (not recorded which). The CDR3 coding sequence is TGTGCCAGCAGCCAATACCGGACAGTGAACACTGAAGCTTTCTTT. This codes for CASSQYRTVNTEAFF.